The text below deals with one TCR beta chain. Its target is not known. The data stem from a study of cytotoxic CD8 clonotypes in ibrutinib-treated CLL. The wider study: For this cohort, patients were ten to eleven relapsed/refractory and about 16 treatment-naive, while some 17 were IGHV unmutated. Partial response was seen in 24 patients and complete response in 2; after median 68 months, approximately 14 stayed remitted, about 12 progressed.

Whole-study results and caveats: Rising at ibrutinib response, clonality subsequently fell back toward baseline at progression.

The data were produced by immunoSEQ multiplex PCR, yet TCRdb's version contains in-frame clones alone and is incomplete. The sample has about 60,000 clones, 50% to 60% seen once; the top ten hold under 30%. This CDR3 region has 12 residues. Germline CDR1 is MDHEN and CDR2 is SYDVKM. Trimming shortened V by 8 bases and J by 4 bases, and 11 bases separated the two germline ends. This clonotype was obtained from a human donor with chronic lymphocytic leukemia. The chain uses TRBV28 and TRBJ1-2, with D unclear. Sample: PBMCs, taken at disease progression, from a patient treated with ibrutinib. CDR3 sequence (DNA): TGTGCCAGCGGATCCGAGGGCTATGGCTACACCTTC. This encodes CASGSEGYGYTF.